Following are 31 T cell receptor beta chains from one sample sequenced in a study of OX40 agonist ivuxolimab in advanced cancers. Sequencing was performed with immunoSEQ multiplex PCR; in TCRdb, only in-frame clones are kept and a portion is missing. The sample comprises approximately 20,000 clones, roughly 82% of which are singletons, and 16% rests with the top ten. Sample: CD4+ or CD8+ T cells sorted from blood, taken in a trial of the OX40 agonist ivuxolimab. Receptor source: an adult with an advanced solid tumor such as melanoma, head and neck, liver or kidney cancer.

The chain uses TRBV7-8 and TRBJ2-1; 9 positions agree with TRBD2. Losses at the gene ends were 3 bases for V and 3 bases for J; bases not matched to a gene: 6. Germline V gene lookup returns CDR1 SGHVS and CDR2 FQNEAQ. CDR3 length equals 16 residues. The CDR3 loop reads CASSLRAGGFYNEQFF. The CDR3 nucleotides read TGTGCCAGCAGCTTGAGAGCGGGGGGCTTCTACAATGAGCAGTTCTTC.

This clone was picked up a small number of times. This rearrangement joins TRBV9 to TRBJ2-5; D remains unclear. Trimming pared 4 bases from V and 5 bases from J, leaving 18 bases between. Germline CDR1 reads SGDLS; CDR2 reads YYNGEE. The CDR3 length is 15 residues. The CDR3 loop is CASSPRFRYGETQYF. CDR3 coding DNA: TGTGCCAGCAGCCCGCGGTTTCGGTACGGGGAGACCCAGTACTTC.

The genes are TRBV4-1 and TRBJ1-2; maybe TRBD1 (5 bases). CDR1 and CDR2 from the germline V gene are MGHRA and YSYEKL. The ends were cut back, 3 bases at V and 5 bases at J, with 10 bases in the middle. The CDR3 contains 13 residues. The CDR3 loop reads CASSQPGGYGYTF. In DNA, the CDR3 is TGCGCCAGCAGCCAGCCTGGGGGTTATGGCTACACCTTC.

The genes are TRBV5-8 and TRBJ1-4, with D unresolved. V was shortened by 0 bases and J by 0 bases, with 12 bases between the two germline ends. Germline CDR1 reads SGHTS; CDR2 reads YDEGEE. This CDR3 is 17 amino acids long. CDR3 loop: CASSLGAGAATNEKLFF. The DNA of the CDR3 is TGTGCCAGCAGCTTGGGAGCAGGCGCTGCAACTAATGAAAAACTGTTTTTT.

The J gene is TRBJ1-4, the V gene TRBV30, with D unresolved. Trimming removed 3 bases from V and 3 bases from J, with 14 bases in between. Germline V CDR1 and CDR2: GTSNPN, SVGIG (reference sequence). The CDR3 sequence is 15 residues long. CDR3 sequence (DNA): TGTGCCTGGAGGGCCAGGCCCGCGGCTAATGAAAAACTGTTTTTT. It translates to CAWRARPAANEKLFF.

This chain connects TRBV19 to TRBJ2-1; D remains ambiguous. Trimming removed 1 base at V and 7 bases at J, with 5 bases between. This CDR3 is 12 amino acids long. The germline gives CDR1 LNHDA, CDR2 SQIVND (reference sequence). CDR3 amino acids: CASSIGANEQFF. The CDR3 DNA follows: TGTGCCAGTAGTATAGGCGCAAATGAGCAGTTCTTC.

A few counts support this clone. This chain uses TRBV10-3 with TRBJ2-2; possible D gene TRBD2, 6 bases. V lost 3 bases and J lost 1, with 18 bases in between. The CDR3 sequence is 18 residues long. Germline lookup yields CDR1 ENHRY and CDR2 SYGVKD. CDR3 amino acids: CAISDWGGGGMNTGELFF. The CDR3 coding sequence is TGTGCCATCAGTGACTGGGGCGGTGGCGGGATGAACACCGGGGAGCTGTTTTTT.

The V gene is TRBV4-1, the J gene TRBJ2-6, with no clear D. Looked up from germline, CDR1 is MGHRA and CDR2 is YSYEKL. Trimming shortened V by 0 bases and J by 1 base, and 1 base separated the two germline ends. The CDR3 spans 14 residues. The CDR3 DNA sequence: TGCGCCAGCAGCCAAGAATCTGGGGCCAACGTCCTGACTTTC. Translated, it gives CASSQESGANVLTF.

The V call is TRBV5-4, the J call TRBJ2-7; TRBD1 might be the D (5 bases). The germline gives CDR1 SGHNT, CDR2 YYREEE (reference sequence). The CDR3 has 15 residues. The ends were cut back, 0 bases at V and 3 bases at J, with 13 bases in the middle. This chain's CDR3 is CASSLGSGNLYEQYF. The CDR3 DNA sequence: TGTGCCAGCAGCTTGGGGTCAGGGAATCTCTACGAGCAGTACTTC.

The V gene is TRBV19, the J gene TRBJ2-4; 7 nucleotides line up with TRBD1. This CDR3 is 13 amino acids long. CDR1 and CDR2 (germline): LNHDA, SQIVND (reference sequence). The V and J ends lost 4 bases and 9 bases, in that order; junction bases with no gene match: 6. For the CDR3, the DNA is TGTGCCAGTAGTACCGGGACAGTTGGCATTCAGTACTTC. This sequence encodes CASSTGTVGIQYF.

The J gene is TRBJ2-2, the V gene TRBV6-5; TRBD2 might be the D (5 bases). Trimming pared 2 bases from V and 7 bases from J, leaving 8 bases between. The CDR3 contains 13 residues. Per the germline V gene, CDR1 is MNHEY and CDR2 is SVGAGI. As DNA, the CDR3 is TGTGCCAGCAGTTACACGGGAAGCGGGGAGCTGTTTTTT. Translating gives CASSYTGSGELFF.

The DNA for the CDR3 is TGCAGCGTTTACTATGAGGGCTACACCTTC. Its protein product is CSVYYEGYTF. The V gene is TRBV29-1, the J gene TRBJ1-2; D not resolved. The length of the CDR3 is 10 residues. From germline, CDR1 is SQVTM and CDR2 ANQGSEA. V was clipped by 5 bases and J by 8 bases, with 9 bases between them.

A single count supports this clone. The V gene is TRBV13, the J gene TRBJ2-1, with unresolved D. Trimming took off 5 bases at V and 10 bases at J, with 9 bases between the two ends. The CDR3 spans 11 residues. Germline values: CDR1 PRHDT, CDR2 FYEKMQ (reference sequence). The CDR3 spells CASSARREQFF. CDR3 in DNA: TGTGCCAGCAGCGCGCGAAGGGAGCAGTTCTTC.

The genes are TRBV4-3 and TRBJ1-6; possible D gene TRBD1, 6 bases. Germline CDR1 reads LGHNA; CDR2 reads YSLEER. The CDR3 length is 15 residues. Between the trimmed V and J ends, which lost 3 bases and 10 bases, there was a span of 16 bases. The CDR3 spells CASSQLDRTESPLHF. In nucleotides, the CDR3 is TGCGCCAGCAGCCAGTTAGACAGGACAGAATCACCCCTCCACTTT.

The rearrangement joins TRBV7-6 to TRBJ2-7; D possibly uses TRBD1 or TRBD2 (5 bases each). This CDR3 contains 13 residues. Trimming removed 7 bases from V and 0 bases from J, with 10 bases in between. CDR1 SGHVS and CDR2 FNYEAQ come from the germline V gene. The CDR3 loop is CASTSGTSYEQYF. The CDR3 DNA sequence: TGTGCCAGCACCTCCGGGACCTCCTACGAGCAGTACTTC.

This rearrangement joins TRBV19 to TRBJ1-2; D may be TRBD1 (5 bases). This CDR3 has 14 amino acids. V shed 5 bases and J shed 3 bases, with 13 bases lying between them. In germline, CDR1 is LNHDA, CDR2 SQIVND (reference sequence). CDR3 residues: CASSETVWDYGYTF. The CDR3, as DNA: TGTGCCAGTAGTGAGACAGTTTGGGACTATGGCTACACCTTC.

The rearrangement links TRBV29-1 to TRBJ1-2, with TRBD1 identical over 11 bases. Germline lookup yields CDR1 SQVTM and CDR2 ANQGSEA. The CDR3 covers 15 residues. V gave up 5 bases and J gave up 6 bases; unmatched junction bases: 11. The chain's CDR3 is CSVTGQGAQEDGYTF. For the CDR3, the DNA is TGCAGCGTTACAGGACAGGGGGCGCAAGAAGATGGCTACACCTTC. Full variable domain (missing parts from reference TRBV29-1 and TRBJ1-2): SAVISQKPSRDICQRGTSLTIQCQVDSQVTMMFWYRQQPGQSLTLIATANQGSEATYESGFVIDKFPISRPNLTFSTLTVSNMSPEDSSIYLCSVTGQGAQEDGYTFGSGTRLTVV.

The CDR3 sequence: CASSDRDRGTDTQYF. The CDR3 DNA follows: TGTGCCAGCAGCGACCGGGACAGGGGAACAGATACGCAGTATTTT. The chain couples TRBV9 to TRBJ2-3; TRBD1 matches 10 bases. CDR3 length: 15 residues. V shed 3 bases, J shed 3 bases, and the junction held 4 bases outside the gene matches. Germline CDR1 SGDLS, CDR2 YYNGEE.

This clone showed up just a few times. The rearrangement links TRBV27 to TRBJ1-2, with 8 bases that match TRBD1. The CDR3 extends over 13 amino acids. Germline V CDR1 and CDR2: MNHEY, SMNVEV (reference sequence). The trim removed 6 bases at V and 4 bases at J, leaving 4 bases unmatched. This CDR3 reads CASSPDRAYGYTF. CDR3 DNA: TGTGCCAGCAGCCCGGACAGGGCCTATGGCTACACCTTC.

This clone was detected only a few times. The J gene is TRBJ2-7, the V gene TRBV19; the D call may be TRBD1 or TRBD2 (5 bases each). CDR1 LNHDA and CDR2 SQIVND come from the germline V gene (reference sequence). The CDR3 is 13 amino acids. V was pared by 5 bases and J by 1 base, with 9 bases between. The CDR3 bases are TGTGCCAGTAGTTACGGGGCTTCCTACGAGCAGTACTTC. Residues: CASSYGASYEQYF.

The V and J genes are TRBV27 and TRBJ2-7, with unresolved D. V was trimmed by 3 bases and J by 2 bases, leaving 2 bases between them. This CDR3 region has 11 residues. Germline lookup yields CDR1 MNHEY and CDR2 SMNVEV (reference sequence). CDR3 sequence: CASSFPYEQYF. The CDR3 nucleotides read TGTGCCAGCAGTTTCCCCTACGAGCAGTACTTC.

The chain carries TRBV20-1 and TRBJ1-2; D not certain. Trimming stripped 8 bases from V and 0 bases from J, with 1 base between. The CDR3 runs 9 residues. Per the germline V gene, CDR1 is DFQATT and CDR2 is SNEGSKA (reference sequence). The CDR3 sequence: CSTNYGYTF. In DNA form, the CDR3 reads TGCAGTACTAACTATGGCTACACCTTC.

The J gene is TRBJ1-4, the V gene TRBV19; D not resolved. The CDR3 totals 14 residues. Germline values: CDR1 LNHDA, CDR2 SQIVND (reference sequence). V was trimmed by 5 bases and J by 7 bases, leaving 14 bases between them. The CDR3 loop is CASSPLEGSEKLFF. The CDR3 region has the DNA TGTGCCAGTAGTCCCCTGGAAGGGAGTGAAAAACTGTTTTTT.

The rearrangement uses TRBV13 and TRBJ1-1, with 7 nucleotides matching TRBD1. V dropped 2 bases and J dropped 7; count of bases not matched to a gene: 1. The CDR3 is 12 residues long. Germline V lookup: CDR1 PRHDT, CDR2 FYEKMQ (reference sequence). CDR3 DNA sequence: TGTGCCAGCAGCTTAAACAGGGGTGAAGCTTTCTTT. Encoded protein: CASSLNRGEAFF. Full variable domain (remainder filled in from reference TRBV13 and TRBJ1-1): AAGVIQSPRHLIKEKRETATLKCYPIPRHDTVYWYQQGPGQDPQFLISFYEKMQSDKGSIPDRFSAQQFSDYHSELNMSSLELGDSALYFCASSLNRGEAFFGQGTRLTVV.

The J gene is TRBJ1-4, the V gene TRBV12-5; D uncertain. Per the germline V gene, CDR1 is LGHNT and CDR2 is FRNRAP. This CDR3 has 13 amino acids. With 6 bases removed from V and 5 bases from J, the gap between germline ends came to 10 bases. CDR3: CASGTTGNEKLFF. The CDR3 DNA reads as TGTGCTAGTGGGACGACGGGGAATGAAAAACTGTTTTTT. The full variable domain, its missing parts supplied by reference TRBV12-5 and TRBJ1-4, is DARVTQTPRHKVTEMGQEVTMRCQPILGHNTVFWYRQTMMQGLELLAYFRNRAPLDDSGMPKDRFSAEMPDATLATLKIQPSEPRDSAVYFCASGTTGNEKLFFGSGTQLSVL.

The chain links TRBV4-3 to TRBJ2-2; the match to TRBD2 covers 10 bases. There are 18 residues in the CDR3. V lost 0 bases and J lost 6; bases outside the gene matches: 10. Germline V gives CDR1 LGHNA, CDR2 YSLEER. The DNA for the CDR3 is TGCGCCAGCAGCCAAGACGGGACTAGCGCTGTCTTCGCCGGGGAGCTGTTTTTT. It encodes CASSQDGTSAVFAGELFF.

This clone has more than one count but fewer than ten. The chain uses TRBV9 and TRBJ2-5, with D possibly TRBD1 on 6 matching bases. CDR3 length: 15 amino acids. V was trimmed by 4 bases and J by 5 bases, leaving 18 bases between them. The germline V gene encodes CDR1 SGDLS and CDR2 YYNGEE. CDR3 region: CASSYLDSARETQYF. CDR3 nucleotides: TGTGCCAGCAGCTACCTGGACAGTGCAAGGGAGACCCAGTACTTC. The whole variable domain, filled in from reference TRBV9 and TRBJ2-5, reads DSGVTQTPKHLITATGQRVTLRCSPRSGDLSVYWYQQSLDQGLQFLIQYYNGEERAKGNILERFSAQQFPDLHSELNLSSLELGDSALYFCASSYLDSARETQYFGPGTRLLVL.

The chain employs TRBV5-1 and TRBJ1-1; a possible D gene is TRBD1 (6 bases). The CDR3 extends over 16 amino acids. Trimming took 4 bases from V and 4 from J, leaving 20 bases between them. Looked up from germline, CDR1 is SGHRS and CDR2 is YFSETQ. Written as DNA, the CDR3 is TGCGCCAGCAGCAGCCCCGAAGGGGGGCGGGCCACTGAAGCTTTCTTT. Residues: CASSSPEGGRATEAFF.

The chain links TRBV7-2 to TRBJ2-3; D gene unclear. V lost 4 bases to trimming and J lost 4 bases, with 12 bases between them. This CDR3 comprises 14 residues. Germline V gene data show CDR1 as SGHTA and CDR2 as FQGNSA. CDR3 loop: CASSSRTRADTQYF. The CDR3 coding sequence is TGTGCCAGCAGCTCGCGGACGAGAGCAGATACGCAGTATTTT.

This chain connects TRBV2 to TRBJ2-3, with 8 bases matching TRBD2. V was clipped by 7 bases and J by 6 bases; unmatched bases: 9. There are 14 residues in the CDR3. Germline V lookup: CDR1 SNHLY, CDR2 FYNNEI. CDR3 sequence reads: CASTLPGGLDTQYF. CDR3 nucleotide sequence: TGTGCCAGCACTCTCCCGGGGGGGCTTGATACGCAGTATTTT. The variable domain in full, completed from reference TRBV2 and TRBJ2-3, reads EPEVTQTPSHQVTQMGQEVILRCVPISNHLYFYWYRQILGQKVEFLVSFYNNEISEKSEIFDDQFSVERPDGSNFTLKIRSTKLEDSAMYFCASTLPGGLDTQYFGPGTRLTVL.

The chain uses TRBV5-6 and TRBJ2-1, with no clear D. The CDR3 consists of 13 residues. CDR1 and CDR2 from the germline V gene are SGHDT and YYEEEE. The V end lost 2 bases, the J end lost 9 bases, and 12 bases lay between the germline ends. The CDR3 nucleotides read TGTGCCAGCAGCTTTAGTTTGCAGACTGAGCAGTTCTTC. Its translation is CASSFSLQTEQFF.